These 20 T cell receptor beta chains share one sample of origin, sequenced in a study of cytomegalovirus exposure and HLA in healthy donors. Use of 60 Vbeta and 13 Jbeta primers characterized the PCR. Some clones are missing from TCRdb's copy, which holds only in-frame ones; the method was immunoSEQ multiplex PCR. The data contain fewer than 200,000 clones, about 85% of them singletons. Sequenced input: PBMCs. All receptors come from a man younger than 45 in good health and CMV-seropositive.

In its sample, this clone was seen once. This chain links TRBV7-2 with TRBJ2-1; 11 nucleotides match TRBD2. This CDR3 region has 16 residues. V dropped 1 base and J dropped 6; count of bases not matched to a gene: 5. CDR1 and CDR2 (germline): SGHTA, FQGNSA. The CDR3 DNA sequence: TGTGCCAGCAGCTTAGGCGTACTAGCGGGAGTCAATGAGCAGTTCTTC. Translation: CASSLGVLAGVNEQFF.

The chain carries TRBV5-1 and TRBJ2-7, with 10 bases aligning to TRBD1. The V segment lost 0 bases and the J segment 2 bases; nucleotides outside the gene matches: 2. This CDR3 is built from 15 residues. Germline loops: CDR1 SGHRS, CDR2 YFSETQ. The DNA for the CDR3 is TGCGCCAGCAGCTTGGATGGGACAGGGGCCTACGAGCAGTACGTC. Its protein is CASSLDGTGAYEQYV.

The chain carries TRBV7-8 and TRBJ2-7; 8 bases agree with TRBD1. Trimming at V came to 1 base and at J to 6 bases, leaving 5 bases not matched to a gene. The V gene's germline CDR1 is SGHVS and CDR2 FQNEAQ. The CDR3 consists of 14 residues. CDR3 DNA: TGTGCCAGCAGCTTAGGGACAGGGAAGGGCGAGCAGTACGTC. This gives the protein CASSLGTGKGEQYV.

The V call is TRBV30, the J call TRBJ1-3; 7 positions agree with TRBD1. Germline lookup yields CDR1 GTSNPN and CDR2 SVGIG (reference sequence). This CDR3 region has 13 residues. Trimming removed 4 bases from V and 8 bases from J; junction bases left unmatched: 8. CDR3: CAWTHTGVDTIYF. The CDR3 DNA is TGTGCCTGGACTCATACAGGGGTGGACACCATATATTTT.

CDR3 sequence (DNA): TGTGCCAGCAGCCCCCGGGACAGTATATACAATGAGCAGTTCTTC. It specifies CASSPRDSIYNEQFF. The V and J genes are TRBV7-8 and TRBJ2-1; 7 bases fit TRBD1. J was trimmed by 4 bases and V by 5 bases; bases with no gene match: 8. This CDR3 has 15 residues. Looked up from germline, CDR1 is SGHVS and CDR2 is FQNEAQ.

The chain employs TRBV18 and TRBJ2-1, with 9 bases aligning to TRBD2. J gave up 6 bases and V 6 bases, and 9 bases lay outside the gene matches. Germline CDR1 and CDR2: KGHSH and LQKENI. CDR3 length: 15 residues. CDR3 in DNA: TGTGCCAGCTCCTTCGGGACTAGCCCGCCCAATGAGCAGTTCTTC. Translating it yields CASSFGTSPPNEQFF.

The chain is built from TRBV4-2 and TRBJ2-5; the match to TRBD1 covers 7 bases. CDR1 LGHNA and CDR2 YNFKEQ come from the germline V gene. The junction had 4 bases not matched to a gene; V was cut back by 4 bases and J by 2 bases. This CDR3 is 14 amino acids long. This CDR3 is CASSLTGAQETQYF. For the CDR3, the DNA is TGTGCCAGCAGCCTCACAGGGGCACAAGAGACCCAGTACTTC.

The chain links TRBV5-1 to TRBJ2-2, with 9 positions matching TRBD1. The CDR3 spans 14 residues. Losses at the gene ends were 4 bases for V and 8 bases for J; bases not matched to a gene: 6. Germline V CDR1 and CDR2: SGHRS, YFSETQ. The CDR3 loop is CASSPQGAGGELFF. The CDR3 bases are TGCGCCAGCAGCCCACAGGGGGCTGGTGGGGAGCTGTTTTTT.

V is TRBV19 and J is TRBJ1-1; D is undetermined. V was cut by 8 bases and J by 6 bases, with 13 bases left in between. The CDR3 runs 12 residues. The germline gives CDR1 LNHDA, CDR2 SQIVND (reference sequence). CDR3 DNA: TGTGCCAGTCTAGCCCTCACCTCTGAAGCTTTCTTT. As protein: CASLALTSEAFF.

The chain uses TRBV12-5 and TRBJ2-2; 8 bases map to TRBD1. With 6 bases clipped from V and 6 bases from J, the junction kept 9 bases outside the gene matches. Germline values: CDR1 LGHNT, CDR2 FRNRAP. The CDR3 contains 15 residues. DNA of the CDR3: TGTGCTAGTGGCATAGACAGGGGCGCCCCCGGGGAGCTGTTTTTT. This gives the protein CASGIDRGAPGELFF.

The CDR3 loop reads CASSSRRPYNEQFF. Here the CDR3 DNA reads TGTGCCAGCAGTTCGAGGAGGCCCTACAATGAGCAGTTCTTC. The chain employs TRBV27 and TRBJ2-1, with a weak D call TRBD2 (5 bases). V was shortened by 4 bases and J by 2 bases, with 9 bases between the two germline ends. This CDR3 has 14 residues. Germline loops: CDR1 MNHEY, CDR2 SMNVEV (reference sequence).

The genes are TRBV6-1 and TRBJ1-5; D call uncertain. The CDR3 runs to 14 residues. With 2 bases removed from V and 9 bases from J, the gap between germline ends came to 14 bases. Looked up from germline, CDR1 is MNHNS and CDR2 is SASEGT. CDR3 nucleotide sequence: TGTGCCAGCAGTGAACTGGTTGGGCGTTGGCCCCAGCATTTT. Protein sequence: CASSELVGRWPQHF.

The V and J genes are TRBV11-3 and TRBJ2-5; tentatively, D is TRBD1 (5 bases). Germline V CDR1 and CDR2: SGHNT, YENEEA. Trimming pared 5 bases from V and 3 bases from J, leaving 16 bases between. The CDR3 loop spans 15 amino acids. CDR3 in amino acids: CASSPSGQGKETQYF. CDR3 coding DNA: TGTGCCAGCAGCCCAAGTGGGCAGGGTAAAGAGACCCAGTACTTC.

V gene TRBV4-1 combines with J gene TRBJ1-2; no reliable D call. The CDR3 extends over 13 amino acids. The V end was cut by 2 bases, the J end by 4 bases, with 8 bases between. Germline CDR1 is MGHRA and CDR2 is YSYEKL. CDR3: CASSQPSLYGYTF. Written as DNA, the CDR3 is TGCGCCAGCAGCCAACCCTCCCTCTATGGCTACACCTTC.

The DNA of the CDR3 is TGTGCCAGCAGCGAAGGGGTAGGAGCACTTAACACTGAAGCTTTCTTT. This translates into CASSEGVGALNTEAFF. V usage is TRBV7-8 and J usage is TRBJ1-1; D is perhaps TRBD1 (5 bases). This CDR3 is 16 amino acids long. Looked up from germline, CDR1 is SGHVS and CDR2 is FQNEAQ. Between the trimmed V and J ends, which lost 5 bases and 2 bases, there was a span of 18 bases. The full variable domain, with the rest looked up from reference TRBV7-8 and TRBJ1-1, is GAGVSQSPRYKVAKRGQDVALRCDPISGHVSLFWYQQALGQGPEFLTYFQNEAQLDKSGLPSDRFFAERPEGSVSTLKIQRTQQEDSAVYLCASSEGVGALNTEAFFGQGTRLTVV.

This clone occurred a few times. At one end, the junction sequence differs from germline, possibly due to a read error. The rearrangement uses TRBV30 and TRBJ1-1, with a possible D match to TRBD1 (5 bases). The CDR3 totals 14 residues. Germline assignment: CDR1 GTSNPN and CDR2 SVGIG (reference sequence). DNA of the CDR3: TGTGCCTGGAGTGTACCCCCAGGGAACCCTGAAGCTTTCTTT. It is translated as CAWSVPPGNPEAFF.

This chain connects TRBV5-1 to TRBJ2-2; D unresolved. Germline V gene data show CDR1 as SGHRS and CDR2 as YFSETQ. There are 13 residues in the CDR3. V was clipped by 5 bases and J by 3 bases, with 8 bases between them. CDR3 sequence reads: CASRVQDTGELFF. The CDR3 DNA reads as TGCGCCAGCAGGGTCCAGGACACCGGGGAGCTGTTTTTT. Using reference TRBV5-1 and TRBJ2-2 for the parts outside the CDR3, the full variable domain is KAGVTQTPRYLIKTRGQQVTLSCSPISGHRSVSWYQQTPGQGLQFLFEYFSETQRNKGNFPGRFSGRQFSNSRSEMNVSTLELGDSALYLCASRVQDTGELFFGEGSRLTVL.

DNA of the CDR3: TGCGCCAGCAGCGGGACAGGGGGAAACTATGGCTACACCTTC. This translates into CASSGTGGNYGYTF. The genes are TRBV5-1 and TRBJ1-2; 11 bases match TRBD1. The CDR3 consists of 14 residues. V shed 4 bases, J shed 2 bases, and the junction held 1 base outside the gene matches. Germline V gene sequence: CDR1 SGHRS, CDR2 YFSETQ.

The CDR3: CAWSIPDTTGRALYEQYF. The CDR3 region has the DNA TGTGCCTGGAGCATCCCCGACACGACCGGGAGGGCCTTGTACGAGCAGTACTTC. The chain links TRBV30 to TRBJ2-7, with 8 bases identical to TRBD2. The trim removed 3 bases at V and 4 bases at J, leaving 20 bases unmatched. The CDR3 runs 18 residues. Germline loops: CDR1 GTSNPN, CDR2 SVGIG (reference sequence).

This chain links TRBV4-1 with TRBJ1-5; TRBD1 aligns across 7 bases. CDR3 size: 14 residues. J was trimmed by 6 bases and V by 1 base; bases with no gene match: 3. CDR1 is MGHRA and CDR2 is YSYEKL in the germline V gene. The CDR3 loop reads CASSQVTGRQPQHF. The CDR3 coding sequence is TGCGCCAGCAGCCAAGTGACAGGGCGTCAGCCCCAGCATTTT.